The 27 T cell receptor beta chains listed next were all sequenced from one sample in a study of cytomegalovirus exposure and HLA in healthy donors. A multiplex PCR was run with 60 Vbeta primers and 13 Jbeta primers. Clones were sequenced by immunoSEQ multiplex PCR, and TCRdb holds only the in-frame ones, with some missing. This table lists about 130,000 clones. The sequenced material came from PBMCs. The receptors derive from a woman aged 40 to 50 in good health and CMV-seropositive.

The chain couples TRBV9 to TRBJ2-1, with D possibly being TRBD2 (6 bases). V shed 4 bases and J shed 0 bases, with 14 bases lying between them. The CDR3 contains 16 residues. Germline CDR1 reads SGDLS; CDR2 reads YYNGEE. This CDR3 reads CASSISGTSSYNEQFF. Here the CDR3 DNA reads TGTGCCAGCAGCATTAGCGGTACGAGCTCCTACAATGAGCAGTTCTTC. The full variable domain, with the rest looked up from reference TRBV9 and TRBJ2-1, is DSGVTQTPKHLITATGQRVTLRCSPRSGDLSVYWYQQSLDQGLQFLIQYYNGEERAKGNILERFSAQQFPDLHSELNLSSLELGDSALYFCASSISGTSSYNEQFFGPGTRLTVL.

The chain is built from TRBV10-3 and TRBJ2-7; no definite D call. The CDR3 is made up of 11 amino acids. Germline V gene sequence: CDR1 ENHRY, CDR2 SYGVKD. Trimming left V 5 bases short and J 4 bases short, with 6 bases between. The chain's CDR3 is CAISSQYEQYF. Here the CDR3 DNA reads TGTGCCATCAGTTCTCAGTACGAGCAGTACTTC.

The V and J genes are TRBV5-1 and TRBJ2-2; D not resolved. Germline-derived CDR1 and CDR2 are SGHRS and YFSETQ. Trimming left V 0 bases short and J 8 bases short, with 14 bases between. CDR3 length: 15 amino acids. CDR3: CASSLDPRREGELFF. The DNA for the CDR3 is TGCGCCAGCAGCTTGGACCCTCGCCGAGAAGGGGAGCTGTTTTTT.

V and J are TRBV7-3 and TRBJ2-7, with 8 bases fitting TRBD1. The CDR3 sequence is 13 residues long. The V segment lost 5 bases and the J segment 5 bases; nucleotides outside the gene matches: 5. The germline V gene encodes CDR1 SGHTA and CDR2 FQGTGA. The CDR3 sequence is CASSRTGLDEQYF. The CDR3 DNA reads as TGTGCCAGCAGCCGGACAGGGCTGGACGAGCAGTACTTC.

The chain has TRBV4-1 and TRBJ2-7; TRBD1 matches 12 bases. With V trimmed by 0 bases and J by 5 bases, 5 bases remained unmatched. Germline CDR1 MGHRA, CDR2 YSYEKL. CDR3 size: 16 residues. As DNA, the CDR3 is TGCGCCAGCAGCCAAGAACCGGGACAGGGGGCGAACGAGCAGTACTTC. It yields the protein CASSQEPGQGANEQYF.

The chain links TRBV10-3 to TRBJ2-7; 7 bases align to TRBD2. V dropped 6 bases and J dropped 3; count of bases not matched to a gene: 2. The germline V gene has CDR1 ENHRY and CDR2 SYGVKD. CDR3 length: 12 amino acids. The CDR3 region is CAISGGNYEQYF. As DNA, the CDR3 is TGTGCCATCAGCGGGGGGAACTACGAGCAGTACTTC.

This chain links TRBV30 with TRBJ2-1, with D perhaps matching TRBD2 (6 bases). The CDR3 consists of 11 residues. The germline V gene encodes CDR1 GTSNPN and CDR2 SVGIG (reference sequence). Trimming took off 4 bases at V and 11 bases at J, with 12 bases between the two ends. The CDR3 region is CAWTDGRQQFF. The CDR3 bases are TGTGCCTGGACCGACGGGAGACAGCAGTTCTTC.

V usage is TRBV7-3 and J usage is TRBJ2-5; a possible D gene is TRBD2 (5 bases). Germline values: CDR1 SGHTA, CDR2 FQGTGA. V was clipped by 6 bases and J by 5 bases, with 13 bases between them. The CDR3 extends over 13 amino acids. CDR3 amino acids: CASSRRREETQYF. The CDR3 region has the DNA TGTGCCAGCAGTAGGAGAAGGGAGGAGACCCAGTACTTC.

The gene calls are TRBV2 and TRBJ2-5; 10 nucleotides align to TRBD2. The CDR3 loop spans 16 amino acids. CDR1 is SNHLY and CDR2 is FYNNEI in the germline V gene. Trimming took 10 bases from V and 1 from J; bases not matched to a gene: 12. The CDR3 sequence: CAILGGLAGAQETQYF. Written as DNA, the CDR3 is TGTGCCATCCTCGGGGGGCTAGCGGGAGCCCAAGAGACCCAGTACTTC.

The V and J genes are TRBV7-9 and TRBJ2-1; a weak D match, TRBD1 (6 bases). Looked up from germline, CDR1 is SEHNR and CDR2 is FQNEAQ (reference sequence). This CDR3 is built from 15 residues. Trimming left V 6 bases short and J 8 bases short, with 20 bases between. The CDR3 spells CASSFGRTEFDEQFF. The CDR3 DNA sequence: TGTGCCAGCAGTTTTGGAAGGACAGAGTTCGATGAGCAGTTCTTC.

The chain carries TRBV10-1 and TRBJ2-1; the match to TRBD2 covers 13 bases. Germline values: CDR1 WNHNN, CDR2 SYGVQD (reference sequence). Trimming took 6 bases from V and 0 from J; bases not matched to a gene: 8. The CDR3 has 18 amino acids. The CDR3 DNA reads as TGCGCCAGCAGCGCCGGGACTAGCGGGACGAGCTCCTACAATGAGCAGTTCTTC. This codes for CASSAGTSGTSSYNEQFF.

The chain employs TRBV5-1 and TRBJ1-6, with D maybe TRBD1 (5 bases). Germline V gene lookup returns CDR1 SGHRS and CDR2 YFSETQ. The CDR3 has 16 residues. Between the trimmed V and J ends, which lost 6 bases and 5 bases, there was a span of 18 bases. Here the CDR3 reads CASTFQPTGDNSPLHF. The DNA of the CDR3 is TGCGCCAGCACCTTCCAACCTACAGGAGATAATTCACCCCTCCACTTT.

The chain recombines TRBV6-4 with TRBJ2-7; 14 bases match TRBD2. This CDR3 has 14 amino acids. Germline CDR1 is MRHNA and CDR2 is SNTAGT. The ends lost 2 bases at V and 6 bases at J; junction bases unmatched: 0. The CDR3 sequence: CASSDGTSGSEQYF. The CDR3, as DNA: TGTGCCAGCAGTGACGGGACTAGCGGGAGCGAGCAGTACTTC.

The V call is TRBV6-1, the J call TRBJ2-7; 9 bases are a match to TRBD1. The CDR3 contains 14 residues. The germline CDR1 and CDR2 sequences are MNHNS and SASEGT. With V trimmed by 7 bases and J by 1 base, 5 bases remained unmatched. The CDR3: CASNRDRASYEQYF. The CDR3 region has the DNA TGTGCCAGCAACCGGGACAGGGCATCCTACGAGCAGTACTTC.

The chain carries TRBV7-6 and TRBJ2-2; 8 positions agree with TRBD1. This CDR3 has 14 amino acids. From germline, CDR1 is SGHVS and CDR2 FNYEAQ. V was pared by 5 bases and J by 3 bases, with 2 bases of the junction left unmatched. This chain's CDR3 is CASSLTGDTGELFF. The CDR3 DNA reads as TGTGCCAGCAGCCTGACAGGGGACACCGGGGAGCTGTTTTTT.

This clone is called large based on its frequency. The chain has TRBV9 and TRBJ1-3, with TRBD1 as a possible D gene (6 bases). The CDR3 sequence is 15 residues long. Germline V gene data show CDR1 as SGDLS and CDR2 as YYNGEE. Trimming took 3 bases from V and 2 from J, leaving 12 bases between them. The CDR3 nucleotides read TGTGCCAGCAGCGAAGGAACAGGGACTGGAAACACCATATATTTT. It is translated as CASSEGTGTGNTIYF.

Note on this clone: The same CDR3 arises from other DNA sequences in this sample as well. CDR3 region: CASSIQGGQPQHF. For the CDR3, the DNA is TGTGCCAGTAGTATCCAGGGAGGCCAGCCCCAGCATTTT. The chain is built from TRBV19 and TRBJ1-5, with D perhaps matching TRBD1 (5 bases). The ends were cut back, 3 bases at V and 7 bases at J, with 10 bases in the middle. The CDR3 length is 13 residues. Germline lookup yields CDR1 LNHDA and CDR2 SQIVND (reference sequence). Supplemented by reference TRBV19 and TRBJ1-5, the full variable domain reads DGGITQSPKYLFRKEGQNVTLSCEQNLNHDAMYWYRQDPGQGLRLIYYSQIVNDFQKGDIAEGYSVSREKKESFPLTVTSAQKNPTAFYLCASSIQGGQPQHFGDGTRLSIL.

The rearrangement uses TRBV2 and TRBJ2-1; D remains ambiguous. The CDR3 contains 15 residues. Trimming took off 2 bases at V and 2 bases at J, with 10 bases between the two ends. The germline V gene has CDR1 SNHLY and CDR2 FYNNEI. The CDR3 nucleotides read TGTGCCAGCAGTGAATCACGTCTACCCTACAATGAGCAGTTCTTC. Residues: CASSESRLPYNEQFF.

This chain joins TRBV7-8 and TRBJ1-2; TRBD1 agrees at 8 bases. Germline V CDR1 and CDR2: SGHVS, FQNEAQ. This CDR3 is built from 13 residues. Losses at the gene ends were 5 bases for V and 7 bases for J; bases not matched to a gene: 6. The CDR3 is CASSQGQAGGYTF. The CDR3 region has the DNA TGTGCCAGCAGCCAGGGACAGGCTGGTGGCTACACCTTC. Looking up the rest from reference TRBV7-8 and TRBJ1-2 gives the full variable domain: GAGVSQSPRYKVAKRGQDVALRCDPISGHVSLFWYQQALGQGPEFLTYFQNEAQLDKSGLPSDRFFAERPEGSVSTLKIQRTQQEDSAVYLCASSQGQAGGYTFGSGTRLTVV.

On this clone: The CDR3 ends on some other residue instead of the conserved phenylalanine or tryptophan, so this is likely a read error. This chain connects TRBV2 to TRBJ2-7; 9 nucleotides line up with TRBD2. This CDR3 has 16 amino acids. The V segment lost 9 bases and the J segment 1 base; nucleotides outside the gene matches: 13. The V gene's germline CDR1 is SNHLY and CDR2 FYNNEI. The CDR3 coding sequence is TGTGCCAGGGGGGGAGCGGGAGGAACTTTATCCTACGAGCAGTACCTC. It specifies CARGGAGGTLSYEQYL.

V gene TRBV19 combines with J gene TRBJ1-5; 9 nucleotides align to TRBD1. Germline trimming cut 6 bases from V and 4 bases from J; bases unmatched to any gene: 10. The CDR3 sequence is 16 residues long. Looked up from germline, CDR1 is LNHDA and CDR2 is SQIVND (reference sequence). The CDR3 DNA sequence: TGTGCCAGTAGGGGTCTGGACAGGGGAGAGAATCAGCCCCAGCATTTT. Translated: CASRGLDRGENQPQHF. Full variable domain (missing parts from reference TRBV19 and TRBJ1-5): DGGITQSPKYLFRKEGQNVTLSCEQNLNHDAMYWYRQDPGQGLRLIYYSQIVNDFQKGDIAEGYSVSREKKESFPLTVTSAQKNPTAFYLCASRGLDRGENQPQHFGDGTRLSIL.

The chain couples TRBV7-7 to TRBJ2-1, with TRBD2 matching over 9 bases. Germline CDR1 reads SSHAT; CDR2 reads FNYEAQ (reference sequence). V shed 11 bases, J shed 8 bases, and the junction held 10 bases outside the gene matches. This CDR3 is built from 13 residues. CDR3 region: CAVGSGSLHEQFF. CDR3 bases: TGTGCCGTGGGTAGCGGGAGTTTACATGAGCAGTTCTTC.

CDR3 in DNA: TGTGCCAGCAGCCGGGCTAGACGGGAGGGCTATGGCTACACCTTC. Encoded protein: CASSRARREGYGYTF. The chain carries TRBV5-6 and TRBJ1-2; D not resolved. The CDR3 sequence is 15 residues long. The germline V gene has CDR1 SGHDT and CDR2 YYEEEE. V dropped 4 bases and J dropped 4 bases, with 17 bases sitting between them. Full variable domain (rest looked up from reference TRBV5-6 and TRBJ1-2): DAGVTQSPTHLIKTRGQQVTLRCSPKSGHDTVSWYQQALGQGPQFIFQYYEEEERQRGNFPDRFSGHQFPNYSSELNVNALLLGDSALYLCASSRARREGYGYTFGSGTRLTVV.

This chain joins TRBV19 and TRBJ2-2, with 7 bases identical to TRBD2. This CDR3 has 16 amino acids. Germline V lookup: CDR1 LNHDA, CDR2 SQIVND (reference sequence). V dropped 7 bases and J dropped 1; count of bases not matched to a gene: 9. CDR3 protein: CASTRGSGKNTGELFF. Here the CDR3 DNA reads TGTGCCAGTACCCGCGGGAGCGGTAAGAACACCGGGGAGCTGTTTTTT.

This chain connects TRBV29-1 to TRBJ1-1, with D perhaps matching TRBD1 (6 bases). From germline, CDR1 is SQVTM and CDR2 ANQGSEA. The CDR3 sequence is 13 residues long. V gave up 8 bases and J gave up 1 base, with 14 bases separating them. The CDR3 reads CSYSGASNTEAFF. CDR3 nucleotides: TGCAGCTATTCAGGGGCCTCGAACACTGAAGCTTTCTTT.

The rearrangement uses TRBV30 and TRBJ2-5; 11 bases are a match to TRBD1. The ends lost 0 bases at V and 5 bases at J; junction bases unmatched: 5. Looked up from germline, CDR1 is GTSNPN and CDR2 is SVGIG (reference sequence). This CDR3 region has 15 residues. CDR3 DNA: TGTGCCTGGAGTGTAGGCGGACAGGGGGCCGAGACCCAGTACTTC. Its protein is CAWSVGGQGAETQYF. The complete variable domain, with remaining parts taken from reference TRBV30 and TRBJ2-5, reads SQTIHQWPATLVQPVGSPLSLECTVEGTSNPNLYWYRQAAGRGLQLLFYSVGIGQISSEVPQNLSASRPQDRQFILSSKKLLLSDSGFYLCAWSVGGQGAETQYFGPGTRLLVL.

The chain has TRBV5-6 and TRBJ2-1, with a possible D match to TRBD2 (5 bases). Trimming pared 0 bases from V and 2 bases from J, leaving 9 bases between. The CDR3 covers 15 residues. The germline gives CDR1 SGHDT, CDR2 YYEEEE. The CDR3 reads CASSLAGRAYNEQFF. CDR3 sequence (DNA): TGTGCCAGCAGCTTGGCCGGGCGGGCCTACAATGAGCAGTTCTTC.